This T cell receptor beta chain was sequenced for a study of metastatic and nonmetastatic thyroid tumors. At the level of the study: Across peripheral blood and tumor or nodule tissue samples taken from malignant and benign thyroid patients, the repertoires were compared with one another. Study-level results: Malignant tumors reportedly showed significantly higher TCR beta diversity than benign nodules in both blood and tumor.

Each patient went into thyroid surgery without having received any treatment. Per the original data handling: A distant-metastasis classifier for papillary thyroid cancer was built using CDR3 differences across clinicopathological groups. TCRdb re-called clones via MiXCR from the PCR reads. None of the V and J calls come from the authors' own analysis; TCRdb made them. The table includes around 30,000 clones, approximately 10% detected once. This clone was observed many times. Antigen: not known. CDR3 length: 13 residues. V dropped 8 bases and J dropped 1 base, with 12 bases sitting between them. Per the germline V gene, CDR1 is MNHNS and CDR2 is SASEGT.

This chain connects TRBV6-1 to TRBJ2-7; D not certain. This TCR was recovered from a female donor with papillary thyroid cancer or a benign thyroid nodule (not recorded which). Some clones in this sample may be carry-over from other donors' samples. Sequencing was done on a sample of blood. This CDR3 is CASAVPASYEQYF. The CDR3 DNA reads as TGTGCCAGCGCAGTACCGGCATCCTACGAGCAGTACTTC.